The 27 T cell receptor beta chains below come from one sample, sequenced in a study of T-cell reconstitution after alpha-beta-depleted transplantation in children. A TCRbeta library incorporating unique molecular identifiers was prepared. From the PCR reads, TCRdb called clonotypes with MiXCR, one entry per CDR3 protein. Here the sample spans 500,000 or so distinct CDR3 sequences, over 9.5% being singletons. Here the sequenced sample was PBMCs, mostly from graft donor cells, taken 180 days after TCRalphabeta/CD19-depleted stem cell transplant. These receptors were obtained from a female patient aged 2 to 10 who had a stem cell transplant for aplastic anemia, so the T cells may come from the graft donor.

Comment on this clonotype: This sequence may be a read error, since a much larger clone differs from it by one base. The genes are TRBV20-1 and TRBJ1-1, with D tentatively TRBD1 (5 bases). Germline V gives CDR1 DFQATT, CDR2 SNEGSKA (reference sequence). This CDR3 spans 13 amino acids. The chain's CDR3 is CSAGGRTNTQAFF. CDR3 coding DNA: TGCAGTGCTGGGGGACGGACGAACACTCAAGCTTTCTTT.

In the case of this clonotype: Mismatch with germline at one junction end may stem from a read error. This chain links TRBV20-1 with TRBJ2-1; D unresolved. CDR3 length: 13 residues. Germline V gene lookup returns CDR1 DFQATT and CDR2 SNEGSKA (reference sequence). CDR3 region: CSAPGRSSNEQFF. The DNA of the CDR3 is TGCAGTGCGCCTGGAAGGTCCTCCAATGAGCAGTTCTTC.

Only a few counts were recorded for this clonotype. The rearrangement joins TRBV20-1 to TRBJ2-7; 7 bases line up with TRBD1. The CDR3 sequence is 15 residues long. Germline CDR1 reads DFQATT; CDR2 reads SNEGSKA (reference sequence). The J segment lost 0 bases and the V segment lost 0 bases, leaving 5 bases of the junction unmatched. CDR3 nucleotides: TGCAGTGCTAGAGATTTCCGGGACAGCTCCTACGAGCAGTACTTC. Encoded protein: CSARDFRDSSYEQYF.

This clonotype was seen more than once but under ten times. The J gene is TRBJ1-1, the V gene TRBV21-1; TRBD1 was called by the table and not checked on the DNA. TRBV21-1 is a pseudogene. CDR3 length: 17 residues. CDR3: CASSKVPHQGAEGEAFF. Here the CDR3 DNA reads TGTGCCAGCAGCAAAGTTCCCCACCAGGGGGCTGAAGGTGAAGCTTTCTTT.

This clonotype was counted at least ten times. The gene calls are TRBV10-3 and TRBJ2-1; D may match TRBD1 or TRBD2 (5 bases each). Germline V gene lookup returns CDR1 ENHRY and CDR2 SYGVKD. The CDR3 extends over 19 amino acids. Trimming took off 6 bases at V and 5 bases at J, with 29 bases between the two ends. CDR3 sequence (DNA): TGTGCCATCAGCCAAGTGTCACTCACCCGGGACGGAGCGAACAATGAGCAGTTCTTC. It translates to CAISQVSLTRDGANNEQFF.

A few counts support this clonotype. The CDR3 reads CASSQTAKGYEQYF. The CDR3 DNA sequence: TGTGCCAGCAGCCAAACGGCGAAGGGGTACGAGCAGTACTTC. This chain uses TRBV5-6 with TRBJ2-7; D is possibly TRBD1 (5 bases). Germline assignment: CDR1 SGHDT and CDR2 YYEEEE. The germline V and J ends were trimmed by 4 bases and 4 bases, with 15 bases remaining between them. CDR3 size: 14 residues.

The chain combines TRBV28 with TRBJ2-7, with 9 bases matching TRBD1. Unmatched junction bases numbered 5, after V lost 8 bases and J lost 6 bases. This CDR3 has 12 amino acids. In germline, CDR1 is MDHEN, CDR2 SYDVKM. CDR3 amino acids: CASAGTGIEQYF. CDR3 sequence (DNA): TGTGCCAGCGCCGGGACAGGGATCGAGCAGTACTTC.

The gene calls are TRBV20-1 and TRBJ1-5; 8 bases fit TRBD1. Germline CDR1 and CDR2: DFQATT and SNEGSKA (reference sequence). The J segment lost 6 bases and the V segment lost 5 bases, leaving 9 bases of the junction unmatched. CDR3 length: 14 residues. The CDR3 spells CSAVGTGLGQPQHF. In nucleotides, the CDR3 is TGCAGTGCTGTCGGGACAGGCTTGGGTCAGCCCCAGCATTTT.

This clonotype was detected only a few times. The chain couples TRBV9 to TRBJ2-6; no clear D. The CDR3 is 15 amino acids. Germline loops: CDR1 SGDLS, CDR2 YYNGEE. V lost 3 bases, J lost 0 bases, and 7 bases lay in between. The CDR3 DNA follows: TGTGCCAGCAGCGCTAGGCCCTCTGGGGCCAACGTCCTGACTTTC. This gives the protein CASSARPSGANVLTF.

This chain joins TRBV3-1 and TRBJ2-5, with D possibly matching TRBD2 (5 bases). Trimming pared 7 bases from V and 4 bases from J, leaving 13 bases between. The germline V gene has CDR1 LGHDT and CDR2 YNNKEL (reference sequence). The CDR3 is 13 residues long. Written as DNA, the CDR3 is TGTGCCAGCAAAAGCCAAGGAGGAGAGACCCAGTACTTC. Translation gives CASKSQGGETQYF.

This chain joins TRBV7-9 and TRBJ2-5; possible D gene TRBD2, 6 bases. Trimming pared 4 bases from V and 1 base from J, leaving 13 bases between. CDR1 is SEHNR and CDR2 is FQNEAQ in the germline V gene (reference sequence). The CDR3 is 15 residues long. CDR3 in amino acids: CASSWVLAPQETQYF. CDR3 nucleotide sequence: TGTGCCAGCAGCTGGGTTCTAGCGCCCCAAGAGACCCAGTACTTC.

Only one count was recorded for this clonotype. The rearrangement uses TRBV24-1 and TRBJ2-1; TRBD2 agrees at 12 bases. Germline V CDR1 and CDR2: KGHDR, SFDVKD. This CDR3 is 15 amino acids long. Unmatched junction bases numbered 5, after V lost 6 bases and J lost 6 bases. The CDR3 region has the DNA TGTGCCACCAGTTTTGGACTAGCGGGATTCAATGAGCAGTTCTTC. Amino acid sequence: CATSFGLAGFNEQFF.

In this sample, this clonotype turned up a few times. The rearrangement links TRBV20-1 to TRBJ1-2, with 8 nucleotides matching TRBD1. This CDR3 is built from 13 residues. The ends lost 2 bases at V and 8 bases at J; junction bases unmatched: 7. Looked up from germline, CDR1 is DFQATT and CDR2 is SNEGSKA (reference sequence). CDR3 in amino acids: CSARWAGGSGYTF. The CDR3 DNA sequence: TGCAGTGCTAGATGGGCAGGGGGCTCGGGCTACACCTTC.

This clonotype was found many times. The genes are TRBV12-5 and TRBJ2-1; 11 bases are shared with TRBD2. The ends lost 7 bases at V and 3 bases at J; junction bases unmatched: 5. The CDR3 runs 15 residues. The germline CDR1 and CDR2 sequences are LGHNT and FRNRAP. CDR3 sequence: CASAQGTSGYNEQFF. The CDR3 nucleotides read TGTGCTAGTGCCCAGGGGACTAGCGGCTACAATGAGCAGTTCTTC.

This clonotype turned up a few times. The rearrangement links TRBV25-1 to TRBJ2-4; 9 positions match TRBD1. Germline CDR1 and CDR2: MGHDK and SYGVNS. This CDR3 region has 16 residues. CDR3 in amino acids: CTDRDRDEGAKNIQYF. In nucleotides, the CDR3 is TGTACCGACCGGGACAGGGACGAGGGGGCCAAAAACATTCAGTACTTC.

The genes are TRBV12-3 or TRBV12-4 and TRBJ2-3; D gene uncertain. V gave up 5 bases and J gave up 1 base, with 4 bases separating them. The CDR3 has 12 amino acids. As DNA, the CDR3 is TGTGCCAGCAGTGACGGCACAGATACGCAGTATTTT. This gives the protein CASSDGTDTQYF.

The V and J genes are TRBV29-1 and TRBJ1-4; 10 bases align to TRBD1. The CDR3 is 13 amino acids. Germline lookup yields CDR1 SQVTM and CDR2 ANQGSEA. Trimming took 6 bases from V and 7 from J; bases not matched to a gene: 5. The CDR3 DNA reads TGCAGCGTCCCGGGACAGGGGAGTGAAAAACTGTTTTTT. Residues: CSVPGQGSEKLFF.

This clonotype showed up just a few times. The chain employs TRBV6-5 and TRBJ2-3; maybe TRBD1 (5 bases). V gave up 0 bases and J gave up 1 base, with 20 bases separating them. The CDR3 is 19 residues long. Germline CDR1 MNHEY, CDR2 SVGAGI. CDR3 in amino acids: CASSYSYPETAPGTDTQYF. CDR3 nucleotides: TGTGCCAGCAGTTACTCGTACCCTGAGACAGCCCCGGGCACAGATACGCAGTATTTT.

This clonotype was detected many times. In DNA form, the CDR3 reads TGTGCCACCAGCAGAGTCGGGACAGGGTACAATGAGCAGTTCTTC. It is translated as CATSRVGTGYNEQFF. This sequence joins TRBV15 and TRBJ2-1; 9 positions match TRBD1. This CDR3 contains 15 residues. Germline CDR1 reads LNHNV; CDR2 reads YYDKDF (reference sequence). The junction had 2 bases not matched to a gene; V was cut back by 1 base and J by 4 bases.

This chain joins TRBV11-2 and TRBJ1-2; TRBD1 is a possible D gene (6 bases). Germline assignment: CDR1 SGHAT and CDR2 FQNNGV. This CDR3 region has 14 residues. V was cut by 5 bases and J by 4 bases, with 14 bases left in between. Here the CDR3 reads CASSLVAGAYGYTF. Written as DNA, the CDR3 is TGTGCCAGCAGCCTCGTAGCAGGGGCCTATGGCTACACCTTC.

The chain couples TRBV7-9 to TRBJ1-2; maybe TRBD1 (5 bases). This CDR3 spans 12 amino acids. The V gene lost 5 bases and the J gene lost 8 bases, with 12 bases spanning the gap. Germline V CDR1 and CDR2: SEHNR, FQNEAQ (reference sequence). The CDR3 here is CASSAPGGGYTF. CDR3 sequence (DNA): TGTGCCAGCAGCGCTCCCGGGGGGGGCTACACCTTC.

On this clonotype itself: A junction end diverges from the germline sequence, so it may reflect a read error. CDR3 nucleotides: TGCGCCAGCAGCGGCGGGACTAGCGGAAGGTACGAGCATTACTTC. Translation gives CASSGGTSGRYEHYF. V is TRBV5-1 and J is TRBJ2-7; 11 nucleotides match TRBD2. The CDR3 runs 15 residues. Germline V gene lookup returns CDR1 SGHRS and CDR2 YFSETQ.

This clonotype was counted many times. The gene calls are TRBV7-6 and TRBJ2-3; D tentatively fits TRBD1 or TRBD2 (5 bases each). There are 16 residues in the CDR3. Germline assignment: CDR1 SGHVS and CDR2 FNYEAQ. The V and J ends lost 2 bases and 3 bases respectively, with 15 bases between them. The CDR3: CASSLYRGVRTDTQYF. For the CDR3, the DNA is TGTGCCAGCAGCTTATATCGGGGCGTTCGAACAGATACGCAGTATTTT.

V usage is TRBV5-1 and J usage is TRBJ2-1; TRBD1 agrees at 9 bases. With 4 bases clipped from V and 8 bases from J, the junction kept 4 bases outside the gene matches. CDR1 is SGHRS, CDR2 YFSETQ, per germline. This CDR3 contains 13 residues. DNA of the CDR3: TGCGCCAGCAGCCCACAGGGGGCGGATGAGCAGTTCTTC. This encodes CASSPQGADEQFF.

This clonotype was counted at least ten times. CDR3 protein: CASSLGRGVGEQYF. For the CDR3, the DNA is TGTGCCAGCAGCCTCGGAAGGGGGGTGGGTGAGCAGTACTTC. The chain combines TRBV7-3 with TRBJ2-7, with D perhaps given as TRBD1 or TRBD2 (6 bases each). The germline V and J ends were trimmed by 5 bases and 7 bases, with 18 bases remaining between them. The CDR3 is 14 residues long. CDR1 is SGHTA and CDR2 is FQGTGA in the germline V gene.

This clonotype was observed at least ten times. This chain connects TRBV3-1 to TRBJ1-6; no definite D call. V was shortened by 0 bases and J by 5 bases, with 2 bases between the two germline ends. This CDR3 comprises 13 residues. Germline-derived CDR1 and CDR2 are LGHDT and YNNKEL (reference sequence). CDR3 coding DNA: TGTGCCAGCAGCCAAGATCATAATTCACCCCTCCACTTT. This encodes CASSQDHNSPLHF.

The CDR3 DNA follows: TGCGCCAGCAGCTTGGGGGCAGATGGCTACACCTTC. Translation gives CASSLGADGYTF. The chain recombines TRBV5-1 with TRBJ1-2; D gene uncertain. The germline V gene encodes CDR1 SGHRS and CDR2 YFSETQ. This CDR3 has 12 residues. V was pared by 0 bases and J by 6 bases, with 6 bases between.